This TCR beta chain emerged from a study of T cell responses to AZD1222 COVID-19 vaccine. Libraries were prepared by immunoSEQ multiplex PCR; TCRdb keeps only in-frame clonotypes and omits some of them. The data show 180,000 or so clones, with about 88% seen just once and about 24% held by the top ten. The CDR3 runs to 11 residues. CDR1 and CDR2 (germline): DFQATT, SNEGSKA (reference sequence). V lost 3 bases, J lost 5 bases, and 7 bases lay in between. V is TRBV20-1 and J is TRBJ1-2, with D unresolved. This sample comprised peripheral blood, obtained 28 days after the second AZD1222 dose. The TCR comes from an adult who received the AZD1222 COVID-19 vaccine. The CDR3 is CSASKGYGYTF. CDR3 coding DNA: TGCAGTGCTAGCAAGGGTTATGGCTACACCTTC.